This TCR beta chain is from a study of cytomegalovirus exposure and HLA in healthy donors. Study-level findings and limits: The study carried out a later analysis of TCR beta sequences. It associated approximately 16,000 of them with specific HLA alleles at a false discovery rate of 0.05. Sequencing artifact likely explains a cluster of highly shared sequence variants. Reports indicate that TCR beta sequences accurately predicted the HLA-A and HLA-B alleles of most subjects.

With 60 Vbeta and 13 Jbeta primers, the PCR was carried out. The protocol was immunoSEQ multiplex PCR, while the TCRdb copy is restricted to in-frame clones and leaves out a portion. The sample gives about 140,000 clones, around three quarters of which show up once; approximately 6.3% is in the top ten. This clone occurred a few times. The antigen is undetermined. Germline CDR1 and CDR2: MNHEY and SVGAGI. This CDR3 region has 15 residues. The ends were cut back, 4 bases at V and 0 bases at J, with 10 bases in the middle. V usage is TRBV6-5 and J usage is TRBJ2-1, with D possibly being TRBD2 (6 bases). The sequenced material came from PBMCs. The receptor was isolated from a man aged 40-55 years in good health and CMV-seropositive. The CDR3, as DNA: TGTGCCAGCAGTTCGGCGGGGCTCTCCTACAATGAGCAGTTCTTC. Translating gives CASSSAGLSYNEQFF.